Here is one T cell receptor beta chain with its context. Antigen: not known. Germline V gene sequence: CDR1 SEHNR, CDR2 FQNEAQ (reference sequence). The CDR3 covers 19 residues. J gave up 0 bases and V 5 bases, and 11 bases lay outside the gene matches. The source of the sample is a study of cytomegalovirus exposure and HLA in healthy donors. Whole-study context: The roughly 120 million unique TCR beta sequences, from about 179 million T cells, were found by an earlier analysis. Overall study findings and caveats: In a later analysis, a missense DCLRE1C variant was linked to TCR beta V- and J-gene trimming. It was reported that the classifier diagnosed cytomegalovirus status with high specificity and sensitivity in both the original and validation cohorts. A prior analysis recorded that most TCR beta V segments were productive about 90% or about 30% of the time.

The study ran its PCR with 60 Vbeta and 13 Jbeta primers. Clones were read by immunoSEQ multiplex PCR, and TCRdb kept only the in-frame ones, dropping some. The data show under 200,000 clones, 68% seen once. The rearrangement joins TRBV7-9 to TRBJ2-7, with 15 bases that match TRBD2. Specimen: PBMCs. The origin of this receptor is a woman aged 18-29 years in good health and CMV-seropositive. The CDR3 DNA reads TGTGCCAGCAGCCACCGGGGACTAGCGGGAGGAAGTAGCTCCTACGAGCAGTACTTC. Amino acid sequence: CASSHRGLAGGSSSYEQYF. Complete variable domain (other parts from reference TRBV7-9 and TRBJ2-7): DTGVSQNPRHKITKRGQNVTFRCDPISEHNRLYWYRQTLGQGPEFLTYFQNEAQLEKSRLLSDRFSAERPKGSFSTLEIQRTEQGDSAMYLCASSHRGLAGGSSSYEQYFGPGTRLTVT.